This T cell receptor beta chain originates from a study of blood T cell repertoires in COVID-19. About the study: The study drew acute and convalescent COVID-19 samples from the United States, Italy and Spain.

Ages ranged from roughly 18 to 100 years, with residence in some 25 US areas. Recovered status in Cohort 3 required two negative PCRs, clearance, or symptom resolution. The CDR3 consists of 16 residues. From germline, CDR1 is MNHNY and CDR2 SVGAGI (reference sequence). The V end lost 5 bases, the J end lost 0 bases, and 14 bases lay between the germline ends. As originally analysed: Estimated nucleated cell counts came from reference gene primer amplification. The data were produced by immunoSEQ multiplex PCR, yet TCRdb's version contains in-frame clones alone and is incomplete. That table furnishes V, J and clone size, whereas the DNA furnished D and trimming. Found here are 220,000 or so clones, about 79% of them singletons; the top ten hold about 3.7%.

Sequenced input: PBMCs or T cells enriched from blood (not recorded which). J is TRBJ1-5 and V is TRBV6-6; a possible D gene is TRBD1 (5 bases). This TCR was sampled from a woman aged 55-70 years who had recovered from COVID-19. The DNA of the CDR3 is TGTGCCAGCAGTCGACAGAGTTCTAGTAGCAATCAGCCCCAGCATTTT. Its translation is CASSRQSSSSNQPQHF.